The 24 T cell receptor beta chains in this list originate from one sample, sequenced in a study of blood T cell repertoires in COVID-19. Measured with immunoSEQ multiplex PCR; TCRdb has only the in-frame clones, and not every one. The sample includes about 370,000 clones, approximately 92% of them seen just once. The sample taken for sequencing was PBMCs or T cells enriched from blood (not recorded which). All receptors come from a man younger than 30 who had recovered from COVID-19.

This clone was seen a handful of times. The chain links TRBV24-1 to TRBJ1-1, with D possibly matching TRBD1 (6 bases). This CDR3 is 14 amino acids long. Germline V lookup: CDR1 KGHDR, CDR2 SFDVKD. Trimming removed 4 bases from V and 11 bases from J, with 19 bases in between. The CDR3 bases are TGTGCCACCAGTGACCCTAGGGACACCCCGAAGGCTTTCTTT. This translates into CATSDPRDTPKAFF.

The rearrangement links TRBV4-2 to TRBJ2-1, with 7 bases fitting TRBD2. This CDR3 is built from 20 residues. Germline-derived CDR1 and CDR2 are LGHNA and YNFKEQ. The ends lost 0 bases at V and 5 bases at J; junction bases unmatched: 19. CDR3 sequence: CASSQDYRTNRDYLNNEQFF. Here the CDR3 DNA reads TGTGCCAGCAGCCAAGATTATAGGACGAACCGGGACTACTTAAACAATGAGCAGTTCTTC.

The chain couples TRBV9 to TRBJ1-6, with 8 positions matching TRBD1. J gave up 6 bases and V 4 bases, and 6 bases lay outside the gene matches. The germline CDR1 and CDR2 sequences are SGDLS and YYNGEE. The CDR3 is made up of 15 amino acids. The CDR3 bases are TGTGCCAGCAGCCCACGGACAGGGTTTAATTCACCCCTCCACTTT. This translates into CASSPRTGFNSPLHF.

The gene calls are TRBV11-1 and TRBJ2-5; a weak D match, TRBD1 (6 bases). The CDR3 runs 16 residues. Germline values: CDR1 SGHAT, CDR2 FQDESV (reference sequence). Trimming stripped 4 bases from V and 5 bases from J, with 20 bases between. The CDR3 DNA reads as TGTGCCAGCAGCTCGGGACCACAGGGAGTAGGGGAGACCCAGTACTTC. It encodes CASSSGPQGVGETQYF.

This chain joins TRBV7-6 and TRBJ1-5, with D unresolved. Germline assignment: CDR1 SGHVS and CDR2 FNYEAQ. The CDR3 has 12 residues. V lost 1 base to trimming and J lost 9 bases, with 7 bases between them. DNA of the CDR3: TGTGCCAGCAGCTTAGGGGGAGGGCCCCAGCATTTT. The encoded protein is CASSLGGGPQHF.

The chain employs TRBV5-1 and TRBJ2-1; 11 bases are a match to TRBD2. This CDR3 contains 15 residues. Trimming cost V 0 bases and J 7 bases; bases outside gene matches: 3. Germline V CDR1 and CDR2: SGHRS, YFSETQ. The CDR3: CASSLALAGENEQFF. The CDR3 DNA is TGCGCCAGCAGCTTGGCACTAGCGGGGGAAAATGAGCAGTTCTTC.

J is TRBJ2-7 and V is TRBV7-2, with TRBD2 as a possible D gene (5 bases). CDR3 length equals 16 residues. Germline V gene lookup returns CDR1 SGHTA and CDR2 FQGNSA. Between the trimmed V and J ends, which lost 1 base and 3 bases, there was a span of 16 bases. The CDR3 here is CASSLDSAGLIYEQYF. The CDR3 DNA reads TGTGCCAGCAGCTTAGATAGCGCGGGTTTAATCTACGAGCAGTACTTC.

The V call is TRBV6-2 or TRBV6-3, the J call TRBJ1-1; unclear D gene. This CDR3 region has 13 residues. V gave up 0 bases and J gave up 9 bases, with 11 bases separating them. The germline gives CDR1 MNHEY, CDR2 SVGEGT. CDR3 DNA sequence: TGTGCCAGCAGTTACTCCAGGACTTTCCAAGCTTTCTTT. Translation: CASSYSRTFQAFF.

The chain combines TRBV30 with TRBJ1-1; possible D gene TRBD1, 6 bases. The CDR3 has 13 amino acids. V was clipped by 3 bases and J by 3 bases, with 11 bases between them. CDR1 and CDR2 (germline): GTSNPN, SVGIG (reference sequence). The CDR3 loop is CAWSAQGYTEAFF. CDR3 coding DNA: TGTGCCTGGAGCGCTCAGGGGTACACTGAAGCTTTCTTT.

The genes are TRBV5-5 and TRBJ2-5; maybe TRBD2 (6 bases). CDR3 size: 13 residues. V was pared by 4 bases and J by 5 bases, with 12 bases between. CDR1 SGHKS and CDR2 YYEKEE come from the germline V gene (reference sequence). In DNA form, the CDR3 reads TGTGCCAGCAGCCCGTGGGGGGAGGAGACCCAGTACTTC. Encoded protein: CASSPWGEETQYF. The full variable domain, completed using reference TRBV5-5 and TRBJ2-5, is DAGVTQSPTHLIKTRGQQVTLRCSPISGHKSVSWYQQVLGQGPQFIFQYYEKEERGRGNFPDRFSARQFPNYSSELNVNALLLGDSALYLCASSPWGEETQYFGPGTRLLVL.

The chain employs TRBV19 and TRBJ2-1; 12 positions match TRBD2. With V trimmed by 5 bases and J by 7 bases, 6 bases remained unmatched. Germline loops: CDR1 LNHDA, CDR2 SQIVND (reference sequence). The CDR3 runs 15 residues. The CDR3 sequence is CASSSELAGGNEQFF. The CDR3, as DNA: TGTGCCAGTAGTTCTGAGCTAGCGGGAGGGAATGAGCAGTTCTTC.

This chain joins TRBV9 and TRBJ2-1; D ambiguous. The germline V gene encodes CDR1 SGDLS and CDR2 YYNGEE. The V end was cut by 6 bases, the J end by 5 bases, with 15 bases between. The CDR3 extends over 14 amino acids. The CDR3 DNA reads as TGTGCCAGCACCCCAAGAGGCCTAAACAATGAGCAGTTCTTC. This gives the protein CASTPRGLNNEQFF.

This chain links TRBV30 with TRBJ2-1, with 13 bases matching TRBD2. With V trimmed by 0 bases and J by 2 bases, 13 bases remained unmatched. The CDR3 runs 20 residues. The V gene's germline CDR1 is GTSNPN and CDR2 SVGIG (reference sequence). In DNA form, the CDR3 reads TGTGCCTGGAGTGTCTTAACTAGCGGGAGGGCCGGAAACCCCTACAATGAGCAGTTCTTC. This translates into CAWSVLTSGRAGNPYNEQFF.

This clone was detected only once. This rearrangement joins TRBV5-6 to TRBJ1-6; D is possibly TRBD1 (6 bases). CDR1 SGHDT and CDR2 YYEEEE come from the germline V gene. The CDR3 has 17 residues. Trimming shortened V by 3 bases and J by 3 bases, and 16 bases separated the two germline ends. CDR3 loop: CASSSFRGGDYNSPLHF. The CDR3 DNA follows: TGTGCCAGCAGCTCCTTCCGAGGGGGGGACTATAATTCACCCCTCCACTTT.

The CDR3 nucleotides read TGCAGCGTTGAAGTGGGGGCCGACTCCTACGAGCAGTACTTC. Its translation: CSVEVGADSYEQYF. The chain joins TRBV29-1 to TRBJ2-7, with D perhaps matching TRBD1 (6 bases). Trimming pared 1 base from V and 0 bases from J, leaving 10 bases between. This CDR3 is 14 amino acids long. In germline, CDR1 is SQVTM, CDR2 ANQGSEA.

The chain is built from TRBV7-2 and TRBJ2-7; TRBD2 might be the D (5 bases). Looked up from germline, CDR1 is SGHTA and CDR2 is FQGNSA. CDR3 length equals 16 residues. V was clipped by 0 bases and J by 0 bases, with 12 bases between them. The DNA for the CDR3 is TGTGCCAGCAGCTTAGCGGAGGTAGTAAGCTCCTACGAGCAGTACTTC. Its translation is CASSLAEVVSSYEQYF.

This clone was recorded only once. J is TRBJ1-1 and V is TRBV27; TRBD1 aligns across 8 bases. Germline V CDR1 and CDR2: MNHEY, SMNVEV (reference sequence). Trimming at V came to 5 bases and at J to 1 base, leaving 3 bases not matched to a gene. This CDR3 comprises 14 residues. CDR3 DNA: TGTGCCAGCAGTAAAGGACAGGGGAACACTGAAGCTTTCTTT. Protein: CASSKGQGNTEAFF.

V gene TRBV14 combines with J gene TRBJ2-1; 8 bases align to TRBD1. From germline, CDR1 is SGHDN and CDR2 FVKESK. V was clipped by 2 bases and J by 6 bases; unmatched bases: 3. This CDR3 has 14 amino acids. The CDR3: CASSQWQGANEQFF. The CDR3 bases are TGTGCCAGCAGCCAATGGCAGGGGGCCAATGAGCAGTTCTTC. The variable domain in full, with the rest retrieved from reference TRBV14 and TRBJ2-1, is EAGVTQFPSHSVIEKGQTVTLRCDPISGHDNLYWYRRVMGKEIKFLLHFVKESKQDESGMPNNRFLAERTGGTYSTLKVQPAELEDSGVYFCASSQWQGANEQFFGPGTRLTVL.

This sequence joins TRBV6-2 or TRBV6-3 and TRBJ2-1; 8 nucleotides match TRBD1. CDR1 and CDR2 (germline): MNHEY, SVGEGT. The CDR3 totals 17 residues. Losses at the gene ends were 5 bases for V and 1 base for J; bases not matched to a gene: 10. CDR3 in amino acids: CASSPHQQGVSYNEQFF. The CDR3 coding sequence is TGTGCCAGCAGTCCGCATCAACAGGGGGTTTCCTACAATGAGCAGTTCTTC.

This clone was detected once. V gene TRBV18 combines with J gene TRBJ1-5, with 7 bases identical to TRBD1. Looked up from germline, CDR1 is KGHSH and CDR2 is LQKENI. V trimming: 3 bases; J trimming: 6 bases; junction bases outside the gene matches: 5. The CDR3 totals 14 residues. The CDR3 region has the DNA TGTGCCAGCTCACCCGACAGGGAGGCTCAGCCCCAGCATTTT. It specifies CASSPDREAQPQHF. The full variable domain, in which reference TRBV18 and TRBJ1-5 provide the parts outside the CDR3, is NAGVMQNPRHLVRRRGQEARLRCSPMKGHSHVYWYRQLPEEGLKFMVYLQKENIIDESGMPKERFSAEFPKEGPSILRIQQVVRGDSAAYFCASSPDREAQPQHFGDGTRLSIL.

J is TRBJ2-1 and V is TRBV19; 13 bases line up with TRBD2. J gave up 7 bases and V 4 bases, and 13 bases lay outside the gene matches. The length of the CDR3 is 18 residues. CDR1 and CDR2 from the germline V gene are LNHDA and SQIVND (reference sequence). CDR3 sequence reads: CASSKGVTSGGARNEQFF. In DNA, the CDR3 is TGTGCCAGTAGTAAGGGAGTCACTAGCGGGGGGGCCCGGAATGAGCAGTTCTTC.

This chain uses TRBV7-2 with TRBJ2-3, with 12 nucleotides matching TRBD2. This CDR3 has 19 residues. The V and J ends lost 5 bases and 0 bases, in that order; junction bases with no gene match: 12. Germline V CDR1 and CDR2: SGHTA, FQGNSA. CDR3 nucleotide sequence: TGTGCCAGCAGCCCGATCGCACTAGCGGGGGGCGTAAGCACAGATACGCAGTATTTT. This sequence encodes CASSPIALAGGVSTDTQYF.

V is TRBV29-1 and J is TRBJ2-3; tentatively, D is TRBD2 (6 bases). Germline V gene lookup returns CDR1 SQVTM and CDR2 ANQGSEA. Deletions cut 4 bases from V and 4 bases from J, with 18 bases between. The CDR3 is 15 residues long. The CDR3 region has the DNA TGCAGCGTTGGCCTCAGAACTAGCTTAGCAGATACGCAGTATTTT. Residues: CSVGLRTSLADTQYF.

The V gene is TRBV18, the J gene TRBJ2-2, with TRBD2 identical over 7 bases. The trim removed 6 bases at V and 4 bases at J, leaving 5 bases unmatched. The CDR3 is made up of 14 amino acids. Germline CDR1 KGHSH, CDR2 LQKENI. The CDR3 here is CASSTGGTTGELFF. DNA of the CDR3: TGTGCCAGCTCTACGGGAGGAACCACCGGGGAGCTGTTTTTT.